One and the same sample provided the 31 T cell receptor beta chains below, sequenced in a study of T-cell memory formation after mild COVID-19. A single record per CDR3 protein comes from TCRdb applying MiXCR to the 5' RACE reads. The sample holds about 270,000 distinct CDR3 sequences, 15% seen once. Sequencing was carried out using PBMCs or a T cell subset sorted from them (not recorded which). Every receptor here comes from an adult woman who had mild COVID-19 (a few samples of this study predate the infection). Cell type and time point are not known.

The rearrangement joins TRBV7-8 to TRBJ1-1, with 7 positions matching TRBD1. The CDR3 loop spans 15 amino acids. Germline V gives CDR1 SGHVS, CDR2 FQNEAQ. V trimming: 5 bases; J trimming: 11 bases; junction bases outside the gene matches: 17. CDR3 sequence (DNA): TGTGCCAGCAGCCTTATGCAGGGGGAGAATCAGCGTGCTTTCTTT. This translates into CASSLMQGENQRAFF.

This clonotype appeared a few times. The chain has TRBV20-1 and TRBJ1-1; D possibly corresponds to TRBD1 (6 bases). The CDR3 consists of 11 residues. Germline CDR1 DFQATT, CDR2 SNEGSKA (reference sequence). V was clipped by 6 bases and J by 7 bases, with 12 bases between them. The CDR3 DNA is TGCAGTGCGAGTACAGGGAATGAAGCTTTCTTT. This sequence encodes CSASTGNEAFF.

Notes on this clonotype: This may stem from a read error, because a much larger clone lies one nucleotide away. The CDR3 does not end in the conserved phenylalanine or tryptophan, so this is likely a read error. The chain couples TRBV6-6 to TRBJ2-7; D ambiguous. V shed 5 bases and J shed 2 bases, with 4 bases lying between them. This CDR3 has 11 amino acids. Germline V lookup: CDR1 MNHNY, CDR2 SVGAGI (reference sequence). The CDR3 loop is CASSDAYEQYL. CDR3 bases: TGTGCCAGCAGTGACGCCTACGAGCAGTACTTA.

Many counts were recorded for this clonotype. This chain uses TRBV12-3 or TRBV12-4 with TRBJ1-1; a possible D gene is TRBD1 (6 bases). The CDR3 is made up of 13 amino acids. The V and J ends lost 11 bases and 4 bases respectively, with 17 bases between them. The CDR3 reads CASRGGRITEAFF. The DNA of the CDR3 is TGTGCCTCGAGGGGGGGCAGAATCACTGAAGCTTTCTTT.

This clonotype was counted a few times. At one end, the junction sequence differs from germline, possibly due to a read error. The CDR3 protein is CASSLNLGSSSEQYF. The CDR3 bases are TGTGCCAGCAGCTTAAACTTGGGTAGCTCCTCCGAGCAGTACTTC. This chain connects TRBV7-2 to TRBJ2-7; D is ambiguous. From germline, CDR1 is SGHTA and CDR2 FQGNSA. This CDR3 contains 15 residues.

This clonotype was found a few times. The chain combines TRBV3-1 with TRBJ1-2; D unresolved. Germline assignment: CDR1 LGHDT and CDR2 YNNKEL (reference sequence). Trimming pared 2 bases from V and 5 bases from J, leaving 6 bases between. The CDR3 consists of 12 residues. As DNA, the CDR3 is TGTGCCAGCAGCCAAAGGGTGTATGGCTACACCTTC. Residues: CASSQRVYGYTF.

This clonotype was found a few times. The chain recombines TRBV5-6 with TRBJ1-2; D gene unclear. Germline lookup yields CDR1 SGHDT and CDR2 YYEEEE. V gave up 0 bases and J gave up 5 bases, with 11 bases separating them. The CDR3 length is 14 residues. CDR3 residues: CASSLGVLGYGYTF. The CDR3 DNA sequence: TGTGCCAGCAGCTTGGGGGTCTTAGGGTATGGCTACACCTTC.

This chain uses TRBV11-3 with TRBJ2-6; D unclear. The V gene's germline CDR1 is SGHNT and CDR2 YENEEA. The CDR3 consists of 15 residues. The V gene lost 3 bases and the J gene lost 0 bases, with 6 bases spanning the gap. CDR3 nucleotides: TGTGCCAGCAGCTTTTTGGCCTCTGGGGCCAACGTCCTGACTTTC. It yields the protein CASSFLASGANVLTF.

This clonotype was detected only a few times. The chain recombines TRBV7-6 with TRBJ2-7, with 8 bases fitting TRBD1. Losses at the gene ends were 5 bases for V and 4 bases for J; bases not matched to a gene: 7. Germline V CDR1 and CDR2: SGHVS, FNYEAQ. The CDR3 contains 14 residues. CDR3 in amino acids: CASSRRTGLYEQYF. CDR3 bases: TGTGCCAGCAGCCGCAGGACAGGGCTTTACGAGCAGTACTTC.

This clonotype was found a few times. V gene TRBV7-6 combines with J gene TRBJ2-5, with a weak D call TRBD2 (6 bases). Deletions cut 5 bases from V and 3 bases from J, with 10 bases between. Germline V gene data show CDR1 as SGHVS and CDR2 as FNYEAQ. CDR3 length: 13 residues. CDR3 bases: TGTGCCAGCAGCCCCTGGACTAAAGAGACCCAGTACTTC. Residues: CASSPWTKETQYF.

The chain has TRBV2 and TRBJ2-3, with TRBD2 matching 10 bases. The V gene's germline CDR1 is SNHLY and CDR2 FYNNEI. The CDR3 covers 16 residues. J gave up 0 bases and V 6 bases, and 6 bases lay outside the gene matches. The CDR3 region is CASRGAGGRSTDTQYF. In nucleotides, the CDR3 is TGTGCCAGCAGGGGAGCGGGGGGGCGGAGCACAGATACGCAGTATTTT.

J is TRBJ1-4 and V is TRBV4-2; D is perhaps TRBD1 (5 bases). Trimming shortened V by 7 bases and J by 7 bases, and 16 bases separated the two germline ends. The CDR3 has 14 amino acids. Germline V gene data show CDR1 as LGHNA and CDR2 as YNFKEQ. The CDR3 reads CASNPSSGGEKLFF. For the CDR3, the DNA is TGTGCCAGCAACCCGTCCTCCGGGGGTGAAAAACTGTTTTTT.

This clonotype appeared a few times. The chain is built from TRBV29-1 and TRBJ1-2, with D unresolved. This CDR3 has 12 residues. Trimming stripped 4 bases from V and 2 bases from J, with 8 bases between. CDR1 is SQVTM and CDR2 is ANQGSEA in the germline V gene. This chain's CDR3 is CSVVWGNYGYTF. The CDR3 DNA reads as TGCAGCGTTGTGTGGGGAAACTATGGCTACACCTTC.

The chain uses TRBV20-1 and TRBJ1-1; 7 nucleotides line up with TRBD1. The CDR3 has 13 amino acids. The junction had 7 bases not matched to a gene; V was cut back by 6 bases and J by 3 bases. CDR1 and CDR2 from the germline V gene are DFQATT and SNEGSKA (reference sequence). The CDR3 DNA sequence: TGCAGTGCACCCGCCCAGGGGGACACTGAAGCTTTCTTT. Its translation is CSAPAQGDTEAFF.

This chain links TRBV15 with TRBJ2-7; 8 bases are shared with TRBD2. V shed 0 bases and J 4 bases; nucleotides not matched to a gene: 5. CDR3 length: 15 amino acids. CDR1 is LNHNV, CDR2 YYDKDF, per germline (reference sequence). Here the CDR3 DNA reads TGTGCCACCAGCAGAGATCGGGGGGGCGGATACGAGCAGTACTTC. Translated, it gives CATSRDRGGGYEQYF.

This clonotype was counted ten times or more. J is TRBJ2-3 and V is TRBV5-1; weak D call: TRBD1 (6 bases). Trimming stripped 10 bases from V and 0 bases from J, with 21 bases between. This CDR3 comprises 16 residues. The germline CDR1 and CDR2 sequences are SGHRS and YFSETQ. The CDR3 loop is CASRGIGGLSTDTQYF. In DNA form, the CDR3 reads TGCGCCTCTAGAGGCATTGGGGGCCTAAGCACAGATACGCAGTATTTT.

This chain links TRBV6-5 with TRBJ2-7, with D hard to call. Trimming removed 0 bases from V and 0 bases from J, with 9 bases in between. The V gene's germline CDR1 is MNHEY and CDR2 SVGAGI. This CDR3 spans 15 amino acids. Written as DNA, the CDR3 is TGTGCCAGCAGTTACTCGACCTCCAGCTCCTACGAGCAGTACTTC. Translation gives CASSYSTSSSYEQYF.

This clonotype was seen more than once but under ten times. The chain uses TRBV20-1 and TRBJ2-1; 9 positions match TRBD2. The CDR3 is made up of 16 amino acids. CDR1 and CDR2 from the germline V gene are DFQATT and SNEGSKA (reference sequence). V trimming: 4 bases; J trimming: 7 bases; junction bases outside the gene matches: 14. CDR3 sequence reads: CSAKMGGGALVNEQFF. Here the CDR3 DNA reads TGCAGTGCTAAGATGGGCGGGGGGGCTTTGGTAAATGAGCAGTTCTTC.

In this sample, this clonotype turned up a few times. The chain uses TRBV4-3 and TRBJ1-4; 8 positions agree with TRBD1. Germline V gene lookup returns CDR1 LGHNA and CDR2 YSLEER. The CDR3 covers 15 residues. V lost 4 bases, J lost 4 bases, and 5 bases stayed unmatched. This CDR3 is CASSPQTGVNEKLFF. CDR3 in DNA: TGCGCCAGCAGCCCCCAGACAGGGGTTAATGAAAAACTGTTTTTT.

This chain connects TRBV20-1 to TRBJ2-7; 7 bases match TRBD1. This CDR3 comprises 14 residues. Germline loops: CDR1 DFQATT, CDR2 SNEGSKA (reference sequence). J was trimmed by 6 bases and V by 3 bases; bases with no gene match: 11. This CDR3 is CSASPDRVSGEQYF. In nucleotides, the CDR3 is TGCAGTGCTAGTCCCGACAGGGTCAGCGGCGAGCAGTACTTC.

The chain is built from TRBV20-1 and TRBJ2-1; D call uncertain. This CDR3 spans 10 amino acids. With 2 bases removed from V and 8 bases from J, the gap between germline ends came to 4 bases. Germline V gives CDR1 DFQATT, CDR2 SNEGSKA (reference sequence). DNA for the CDR3: TGCAGTGCTAGAAAAGATGAGCAGTTCTTC. Amino acid sequence: CSARKDEQFF.

The chain carries TRBV3-1 and TRBJ1-4, with D possibly matching TRBD1 (5 bases). The CDR3 consists of 13 residues. Germline-derived CDR1 and CDR2 are LGHDT and YNNKEL (reference sequence). The V end was cut by 6 bases, the J end by 5 bases, with 10 bases between. CDR3 region: CASRGGENEKLFF. The CDR3 DNA is TGTGCCAGCAGGGGGGGTGAAAATGAAAAACTGTTTTTT.

This clonotype occurred a few times. This chain joins TRBV6-2 or TRBV6-3 and TRBJ2-2; TRBD2 agrees at 8 bases. CDR1 and CDR2 (germline): MNHEY, SVGEGT. V shed 0 bases, J shed 2 bases, and the junction held 8 bases outside the gene matches. The CDR3 totals 18 residues. CDR3 sequence (DNA): TGTGCCAGCAGTTACTCGGTTGGCCTAGCGGGTAACACCGGGGAGCTGTTTTTT. This gives the protein CASSYSVGLAGNTGELFF.

V gene TRBV12-3 or TRBV12-4 combines with J gene TRBJ1-2; 10 bases fit TRBD1. This CDR3 contains 15 residues. With V trimmed by 7 bases and J by 5 bases, 10 bases remained unmatched. This chain's CDR3 is CASIIGTGVRYGYTF. CDR3 sequence (DNA): TGTGCCAGCATTATCGGGACAGGGGTTCGATATGGCTACACCTTC.

This clonotype was counted only a few times. This chain connects TRBV10-3 to TRBJ2-1; possibly TRBD1 or TRBD2 for D (6 bases each). Trimming removed 4 bases at V and 9 bases at J, with 13 bases between. The CDR3 is made up of 13 amino acids. Germline V gives CDR1 ENHRY, CDR2 SYGVKD. The CDR3 spells CAISALGGGEQFF. CDR3 DNA: TGTGCCATCAGTGCCCTAGGAGGGGGTGAGCAGTTCTTC.

The rearrangement uses TRBV25-1 and TRBJ1-1; D unclear. CDR3 size: 15 residues. Germline loops: CDR1 MGHDK, CDR2 SYGVNS. V was clipped by 8 bases and J by 7 bases, with 23 bases between them. In DNA, the CDR3 is TGTGCCAGCCCGAACCTCCCTAGGACGGAAGGTGAAGCTTTCTTT. Its translation: CASPNLPRTEGEAFF. Filled out from reference TRBV25-1 and TRBJ1-1, the complete variable domain reads EADIYQTPRYLVIGTGKKITLECSQTMGHDKMYWYQQDPGMELHLIHYSYGVNSTEKGDLSSESTVSRIRTEHFPLTLESARPSHTSQYLCASPNLPRTEGEAFFGQGTRLTVV.

CDR3 region: CASSPPDPGTEAFF. The CDR3 DNA is TGTGCCAGCAGCCCCCCGGACCCGGGCACTGAAGCTTTCTTT. The chain recombines TRBV5-6 with TRBJ1-1; unclear D gene. This CDR3 is built from 14 residues. Germline V gene data show CDR1 as SGHDT and CDR2 as YYEEEE. With 4 bases removed from V and 4 bases from J, the gap between germline ends came to 14 bases.

This clonotype turned up a few times. The rearrangement links TRBV2 to TRBJ2-1; D may correspond to TRBD1 or TRBD2 (5 bases each). The germline V and J ends were trimmed by 8 bases and 6 bases, with 14 bases remaining between them. The CDR3 runs to 13 residues. Germline CDR1 reads SNHLY; CDR2 reads FYNNEI. The CDR3 loop is CASRRDPSNEQFF. Written as DNA, the CDR3 is TGTGCCAGCCGACGGGACCCAAGCAATGAGCAGTTCTTC.

The chain recombines TRBV20-1 with TRBJ1-6; TRBD1 is a possible D gene (5 bases). The length of the CDR3 is 17 residues. V gave up 5 bases and J gave up 4 bases, with 21 bases separating them. Per germline, CDR1 DFQATT and CDR2 SNEGSKA (reference sequence). The CDR3 here is CSARPAGPEIYNSPLHF. DNA of the CDR3: TGCAGTGCTCGACCCGCAGGGCCGGAAATTTATAATTCACCCCTCCACTTT.

This clonotype was seen a handful of times. The rearrangement uses TRBV7-9 and TRBJ2-1, with D possibly matching TRBD2 (6 bases). Trimming took 4 bases from V and 2 from J, leaving 15 bases between them. CDR1 and CDR2 (germline): SEHNR, FQNEAQ (reference sequence). This CDR3 is built from 16 residues. The CDR3 region is CASSSLGGTPYNEQFF. For the CDR3, the DNA is TGTGCCAGCAGCTCCTTAGGAGGGACCCCCTACAATGAGCAGTTCTTC.

V gene TRBV5-1 combines with J gene TRBJ2-3; D is unclear. The CDR3 covers 16 residues. Germline values: CDR1 SGHRS, CDR2 YFSETQ. Trimming took 2 bases from V and 1 from J, leaving 14 bases between them. Written as DNA, the CDR3 is TGCGCCAGCAGCTTAGAACAGATCGGAGGCACAGATACGCAGTATTTT. It translates to CASSLEQIGGTDTQYF.